This T cell receptor (beta chain) is drawn from a study of PD-1 blockade in classical Hodgkin lymphoma. Study-wide points: At C4D1, TCR diversity had climbed significantly for CD4+ cells, though not for CD8+ cells.

CDR3 length: 14 residues. CDR1 and CDR2 from the germline V gene are MDHEN and SYDVKM. The V end lost 5 bases, the J end lost 4 bases, and 15 bases lay between the germline ends. Points on this clone: Its specificity is not known.

Time point: cycle 4 day 1 (C4D1), after five to seven weeks of nivolumab. The patients all showed relapse after autologous stem cell transplantation, while their brentuximab vedotin exposure varied. Sequencing used immunoSEQ multiplex PCR; TCRdb keeps in-frame clones, though not all of them. The data contain around 46,000 clones, 90% of them singletons. The sequence derives from a human donor with classical Hodgkin lymphoma. The material sequenced was peripheral blood mononuclear cells (PBMCs), taken before the fourth cycle of nivolumab. The chain is built from TRBV28 and TRBJ2-7, with D possibly matching TRBD1 (7 bases). The CDR3 here is CASSQGGVDYEQYF. The CDR3 coding sequence is TGTGCCAGCAGTCAGGGGGGAGTGGATTACGAGCAGTACTTC.